The entry below gives a single TCR beta chain sequence along with its context. Its antigen target is currently unknown. No quality values exist for individual bases; no much larger clone is one base distant. The entry originates in a study of chemoradiotherapy in HPV16-positive cancers (dated by TCRdb to between 2021 and 2022). Background for the entire study: Candidate HPV-specific T-cell clones and common TCR motifs were defined by functional T-cell assays performed on cells from two HPV16-positive patients. The study asked whether T-cell immunity against the HPV oncoproteins E6 and E7 changes during chemoradiotherapy and whether it affects survival. The candidate HPV-specific TCRs and motifs were subsequently tracked in TCR repertoires obtained from 65 to 95 patients with HPV-related cancers. Broader findings and caveats from the paper: The functional definition of HPV-specific T cells came from only two HPV16-positive patients, and the survival association was reported for HPV16-positive patients. Expansion of candidate HPV-specific clones and E7-related TCR motifs was observed in the tumor microenvironment during treatment, whereas no such expansion was observed for non-HPV-specific T cells. Among HPV16-positive patients, expansion of HPV-responsive T cells during chemoradiotherapy was associated with better recurrence-free survival.

Including cysteine and phenylalanine, the CDR3 has 18 amino acids. CDR3 DNA only is kept here, 54 bases in frame from base 1. V was cut back by 0 bases and J by 5 bases, leaving a gap of 21 bases between them. The germline V gene (reference sequence) specifies LNHNV as CDR1 and YYDKDF as CDR2. The library was built by means of the immunoSEQ multiplex PCR assay. Not all clones reach the TCRdb copy of this immuneACCESS table, which keeps in-frame sequences only. Checked studies attribute under half of the gap to unresolved V genes and leave the rest unexplained. The sample yields around 30,000 clones; roughly 87% were counted once. Of the sample, more than 3% falls within the top ten clones. Because repertoires were sampled repeatedly during chemoradiotherapy, clonal expansion in the tumor microenvironment could be followed.

This chain joins TRBV15 to TRBJ2-3; the D gene is possibly TRBD2, with 6 bases matching. The TCR sequence derives from a human donor with HPV-associated anogenital cancer. The sample here was blood, taken from a patient who underwent chemoradiotherapy. Here is the DNA: TGTGCCACCAGCAGAGATATGATCGCGCAGGTGGGGGGAGATACGCAGTATTTT. Its protein reads: CATSRDMIAQVGGDTQYF.